These 27 T cell receptor beta chains were all obtained from the same sample, sequenced in a study of OX40 agonist ivuxolimab in advanced cancers. Generated by immunoSEQ multiplex PCR, the TCRdb table keeps only in-frame clones and is missing some. The table lists about 62,000 clones, approximately 92% of them singletons. The source material was CD4+ or CD8+ T cells sorted from blood, sampled in a trial of the OX40 agonist ivuxolimab. The source of these receptors is an adult with an advanced solid tumor such as melanoma, head and neck, liver or kidney cancer.

V is TRBV6-5 and J is TRBJ2-2; 8 bases are shared with TRBD2. Germline V gene data show CDR1 as MNHEY and CDR2 as SVGAGI. The CDR3 length is 14 residues. The J segment lost 10 bases and the V segment lost 6 bases, leaving 10 bases of the junction unmatched. This CDR3 is CASSPGTGGAELFF. The CDR3 nucleotides read TGTGCCAGCAGCCCCGGGACGGGAGGGGCGGAGCTGTTTTTT.

This rearrangement joins TRBV11-2 to TRBJ1-2; D gene ambiguous. V gave up 0 bases and J gave up 7 bases, with 9 bases separating them. The CDR3 contains 13 residues. Germline assignment: CDR1 SGHAT and CDR2 FQNNGV. CDR3 nucleotides: TGTGCCAGCAGCTTAGATATAGGTCTTGGCTACACCTTC. Its translation: CASSLDIGLGYTF.

This chain joins TRBV5-1 and TRBJ2-2; TRBD1 agrees at 9 bases. V trimming: 3 bases; J trimming: 7 bases; junction bases outside the gene matches: 7. CDR3 size: 15 residues. Germline lookup yields CDR1 SGHRS and CDR2 YFSETQ. The CDR3 coding sequence is TGCGCCAGCAGCTGGACGGGACAGGGAAGCGGGGAGCTGTTTTTT. Protein product: CASSWTGQGSGELFF.

V and J are TRBV7-2 and TRBJ2-3; the D call may be TRBD1 or TRBD2 (5 bases each). Trimming took off 1 base at V and 3 bases at J, with 14 bases between the two ends. Germline V lookup: CDR1 SGHTA, CDR2 FQGNSA. The CDR3 has 16 residues. CDR3 nucleotide sequence: TGTGCCAGCAGCTTAGTTGTTTCCTGGGGGACAGATACGCAGTATTTT. It encodes CASSLVVSWGTDTQYF.

This chain connects TRBV6-1 to TRBJ2-7, with D tentatively TRBD1 (5 bases). Per germline, CDR1 MNHNS and CDR2 SASEGT. CDR3 size: 13 residues. V was cut by 4 bases and J by 4 bases, with 11 bases left in between. CDR3 sequence: CASSAGRDYEQYF. The CDR3 bases are TGTGCCAGCAGTGCGGGCAGGGATTACGAGCAGTACTTC.

The rearrangement links TRBV14 to TRBJ2-1, with D perhaps TRBD2 (5 bases). Trimming stripped 5 bases from V and 4 bases from J, with 15 bases between. The CDR3 covers 15 residues. The germline V gene encodes CDR1 SGHDN and CDR2 FVKESK. The CDR3 is CASSRERPPYNEQFF. The CDR3 DNA sequence: TGTGCCAGCAGCAGGGAGCGGCCCCCATACAATGAGCAGTTCTTC. Full variable domain (outside the CDR3, taken from reference TRBV14 and TRBJ2-1): EAGVTQFPSHSVIEKGQTVTLRCDPISGHDNLYWYRRVMGKEIKFLLHFVKESKQDESGMPNNRFLAERTGGTYSTLKVQPAELEDSGVYFCASSRERPPYNEQFFGPGTRLTVL.

The chain uses TRBV27 and TRBJ2-5, with D tentatively TRBD2 (5 bases). V lost 0 bases to trimming and J lost 5 bases, with 19 bases between them. The V gene's germline CDR1 is MNHEY and CDR2 SMNVEV (reference sequence). This CDR3 comprises 17 residues. The CDR3 nucleotides read TGTGCCAGCAGTTTATCCGGTCAGCCGGGATGGGGTGAGACCCAGTACTTC. It is translated as CASSLSGQPGWGETQYF.

This rearrangement joins TRBV5-4 to TRBJ2-5; a possible D gene is TRBD2 (5 bases). V shed 0 bases and J shed 4 bases, with 13 bases lying between them. CDR1 is SGHNT, CDR2 YYREEE, per germline (reference sequence). The CDR3 covers 15 residues. In nucleotides, the CDR3 is TGTGCCAGCAGCTTGGCGGGGTTTATAAGAGAGACCCAGTACTTC. Protein: CASSLAGFIRETQYF. The variable domain in full, with the rest retrieved from reference TRBV5-4 and TRBJ2-5, is ETGVTQSPTHLIKTRGQQVTLRCSSQSGHNTVSWYQQALGQGPQFIFQYYREEENGRGNFPPRFSGLQFPNYSSELNVNALELDDSALYLCASSLAGFIRETQYFGPGTRLLVL.

This chain links TRBV27 with TRBJ2-5, with 14 positions matching TRBD2. The CDR3 sequence is 19 residues long. Germline V gives CDR1 MNHEY, CDR2 SMNVEV (reference sequence). The junction had 17 bases not matched to a gene; V was cut back by 6 bases and J by 5 bases. The CDR3 region has the DNA TGTGCCAGCAGCCATGGGCCCCAGACTAGCGGGAGGGATCGGGAGACCCAGTACTTC. This translates into CASSHGPQTSGRDRETQYF.

The genes are TRBV2 and TRBJ2-5; tentatively, D is TRBD1 or TRBD2 (5 bases each). V was clipped by 1 base and J by 5 bases, with 11 bases between them. The germline CDR1 and CDR2 sequences are SNHLY and FYNNEI. The CDR3 is 14 amino acids. The CDR3, as DNA: TGTGCCAGCAGTGAAGTGGGGGATCCGGAGACCCAGTACTTC. Translating it yields CASSEVGDPETQYF.

This clone was seen a handful of times. The chain has TRBV14 and TRBJ2-7; D call uncertain. CDR1 and CDR2 (germline): SGHDN, FVKESK. Trimming shortened V by 3 bases and J by 3 bases, and 6 bases separated the two germline ends. The CDR3 totals 12 residues. In DNA, the CDR3 is TGTGCCAGCAGCCACAGGATCTACGAGCAGTACTTC. It yields the protein CASSHRIYEQYF.

The rearrangement uses TRBV11-2 and TRBJ1-6; D gene uncertain. V was cut by 5 bases and J by 5 bases, with 7 bases left in between. The V gene's germline CDR1 is SGHAT and CDR2 FQNNGV. The CDR3 loop spans 13 amino acids. The chain's CDR3 is CASSLNDNSPLHF. CDR3 bases: TGTGCCAGCAGCCTCAACGATAATTCACCCCTCCACTTT.

The chain employs TRBV5-1 and TRBJ2-7; weak D call: TRBD2 (6 bases). Between the trimmed V and J ends, which lost 1 base and 1 base, there was a span of 12 bases. Germline V lookup: CDR1 SGHRS, CDR2 YFSETQ. This CDR3 has 15 amino acids. CDR3: CASSLSSGYSYEQYF. The CDR3 DNA is TGCGCCAGCAGCTTGAGTAGCGGCTATTCCTACGAGCAGTACTTC.

This rearrangement joins TRBV4-3 to TRBJ2-1; D is unclear. With 0 bases removed from V and 6 bases from J, the gap between germline ends came to 9 bases. The length of the CDR3 is 14 residues. Germline CDR1 LGHNA, CDR2 YSLEER. This CDR3 reads CASSQDFYPNEQFF. CDR3 coding DNA: TGCGCCAGCAGCCAAGATTTCTATCCCAATGAGCAGTTCTTC.

V gene TRBV12-5 combines with J gene TRBJ2-3, with TRBD2 as a possible D gene (5 bases). Germline V CDR1 and CDR2: LGHNT, FRNRAP. There are 14 residues in the CDR3. V was pared by 6 bases and J by 0 bases, with 10 bases between. The CDR3 region is CASGEGSSTDTQYF. The CDR3 DNA sequence: TGTGCTAGTGGAGAGGGCTCTAGCACAGATACGCAGTATTTT.

This sequence joins TRBV4-1 and TRBJ2-7, with 8 bases lining up with TRBD1. Germline CDR1 is MGHRA and CDR2 is YSYEKL. CDR3 length: 14 amino acids. The junction had 3 bases not matched to a gene; V was cut back by 2 bases and J by 3 bases. This CDR3 is CASSQRQGLYEQYF. CDR3 nucleotide sequence: TGCGCCAGCAGCCAAAGACAGGGGCTCTACGAGCAGTACTTC.

The chain carries TRBV30 and TRBJ2-5; 13 bases fit TRBD2. The CDR3 covers 17 residues. Trimming took 1 base from V and 4 from J; bases not matched to a gene: 9. The germline V gene encodes CDR1 GTSNPN and CDR2 SVGIG (reference sequence). The CDR3 region is CAWSGLAGGTVSETQYF. The CDR3 nucleotides read TGTGCCTGGAGTGGACTAGCGGGAGGAACAGTGTCAGAGACCCAGTACTTC.

This rearrangement joins TRBV27 to TRBJ1-2; 7 bases agree with TRBD1. The V gene's germline CDR1 is MNHEY and CDR2 SMNVEV (reference sequence). Trimming cost V 6 bases and J 4 bases; bases outside gene matches: 2. CDR3 length equals 12 residues. The CDR3 sequence is CASRAGGYGYTF. DNA of the CDR3: TGTGCCAGCAGGGCAGGGGGCTATGGCTACACCTTC.

The genes are TRBV29-1 and TRBJ2-1; TRBD2 matches at 7 bases. CDR3 length: 13 residues. V shed 1 base, J shed 8 bases, and the junction held 5 bases outside the gene matches. Germline V gene lookup returns CDR1 SQVTM and CDR2 ANQGSEA. The CDR3 protein is CSVEGLAEDEQFF. The CDR3 nucleotides are TGCAGCGTTGAAGGGCTAGCGGAGGATGAGCAGTTCTTC.

The V and J genes are TRBV5-8 and TRBJ2-3; 9 nucleotides match TRBD1. With 2 bases clipped from V and 4 bases from J, the junction kept 5 bases outside the gene matches. The germline V gene encodes CDR1 SGHTS and CDR2 YDEGEE. The CDR3 consists of 15 residues. The CDR3 sequence is CASSLGTGFPDTQYF. The CDR3 DNA sequence: TGTGCCAGCAGCTTAGGGACAGGGTTTCCAGATACGCAGTATTTT.

The chain recombines TRBV10-3 with TRBJ2-3, with TRBD2 matching 9 bases. Trimming at V came to 4 bases and at J to 5 bases, leaving 4 bases not matched to a gene. Per the germline V gene, CDR1 is ENHRY and CDR2 is SYGVKD. The CDR3 spans 14 residues. The CDR3 nucleotides read TGTGCCATCAGTGCAGCGGGAGGAGTAGATACGCAGTATTTT. Protein: CAISAAGGVDTQYF.

The chain joins TRBV5-1 to TRBJ2-3, with TRBD1 matching 8 bases. V shed 0 bases, J shed 4 bases, and the junction held 4 bases outside the gene matches. The CDR3 has 15 amino acids. The germline CDR1 and CDR2 sequences are SGHRS and YFSETQ. The CDR3 DNA is TGCGCCAGCAGCTTGGAACAGGGGGATTCAGATACGCAGTATTTT. Translation: CASSLEQGDSDTQYF.

The chain is built from TRBV5-1 and TRBJ1-2, with D perhaps TRBD1 (5 bases). The CDR3 is made up of 14 amino acids. V was pared by 0 bases and J by 6 bases, with 12 bases between. Germline-derived CDR1 and CDR2 are SGHRS and YFSETQ. The CDR3 is CASSLVRGGDGYTF. Written as DNA, the CDR3 is TGCGCCAGCAGCTTGGTGCGGGGAGGGGATGGCTACACCTTC.

The chain carries TRBV13 and TRBJ1-2, with D possibly being TRBD1 (5 bases). In germline, CDR1 is PRHDT, CDR2 FYEKMQ (reference sequence). The V gene lost 5 bases and the J gene lost 8 bases, with 24 bases spanning the gap. This CDR3 has 16 residues. CDR3 sequence: CASSPWGERGVGGYTF. The CDR3 coding sequence is TGTGCCAGCAGCCCATGGGGGGAGCGTGGTGTCGGAGGCTACACCTTC.

This clone was detected only once. CDR3 sequence: CASSSGPSGANVLTF. The CDR3 nucleotides read TGTGCCAGCAGTTCAGGGCCCTCTGGGGCCAACGTCCTGACTTTC. The genes are TRBV27 and TRBJ2-6; TRBD1 might be the D (5 bases). The CDR3 loop spans 15 amino acids. The ends were cut back, 4 bases at V and 0 bases at J, with 7 bases in the middle. Germline V lookup: CDR1 MNHEY, CDR2 SMNVEV (reference sequence).

The CDR3 here is CASSSGISSSYEQYF. CDR3 bases: TGTGCCAGCAGTTCAGGTATCTCTAGCTCCTACGAGCAGTACTTC. The chain uses TRBV27 and TRBJ2-7, with D unresolved. Germline values: CDR1 MNHEY, CDR2 SMNVEV (reference sequence). The CDR3 spans 15 residues. V lost 4 bases, J lost 0 bases, and 13 bases lay in between.

This chain uses TRBV6-5 with TRBJ1-5; TRBD1 aligns across 7 bases. Trimming took 1 base from V and 4 from J; bases not matched to a gene: 4. CDR3 length equals 15 residues. The germline CDR1 and CDR2 sequences are MNHEY and SVGAGI. The CDR3 DNA reads as TGTGCCAGCAGTTACTTTCCGGGACAGAATCAGCCCCAGCATTTT. Its translation is CASSYFPGQNQPQHF.